This T cell receptor beta chain was sequenced during a study of chemoradiotherapy in HPV16-positive cancers. This CDR3 region has 16 residues. Germline CDR1 reads SGHRS; CDR2 reads YFSETQ. V shed 3 bases and J 6 bases; nucleotides not matched to a gene: 14. The method was immunoSEQ multiplex PCR; TCRdb's version includes in-frame clones alone and lacks a portion of them. Of under 15,000 clones listed, roughly nine tenths are singletons. The chain carries TRBV5-1 and TRBJ2-7; 8 bases fit TRBD1. This sequence originates from a human donor with HPV-associated anogenital cancer. This material consisted of blood, taken from a patient who underwent chemoradiotherapy. The CDR3 sequence: CASSSLGGTGQGEQYF. The CDR3 bases are TGCGCCAGCAGCTCCCTGGGTGGGACAGGTCAAGGCGAGCAGTACTTC.